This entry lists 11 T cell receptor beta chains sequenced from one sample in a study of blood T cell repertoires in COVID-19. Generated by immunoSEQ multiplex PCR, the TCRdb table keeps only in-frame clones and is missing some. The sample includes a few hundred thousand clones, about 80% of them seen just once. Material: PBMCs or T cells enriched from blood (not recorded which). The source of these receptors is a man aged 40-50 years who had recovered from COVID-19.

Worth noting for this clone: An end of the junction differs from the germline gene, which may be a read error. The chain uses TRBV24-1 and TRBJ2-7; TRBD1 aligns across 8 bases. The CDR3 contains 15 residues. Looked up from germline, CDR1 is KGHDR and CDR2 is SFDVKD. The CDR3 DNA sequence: TGTGCCACCGGTGAAACCGGGACAGGAGCCTACGAGCAGTACTTC. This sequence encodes CATGETGTGAYEQYF.

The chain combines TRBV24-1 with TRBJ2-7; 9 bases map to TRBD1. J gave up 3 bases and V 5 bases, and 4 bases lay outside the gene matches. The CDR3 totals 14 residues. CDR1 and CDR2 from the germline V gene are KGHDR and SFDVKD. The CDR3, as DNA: TGTGCCACCAGTGGGGGGACAGGGAGCTACGAGCAGTACTTC. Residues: CATSGGTGSYEQYF.

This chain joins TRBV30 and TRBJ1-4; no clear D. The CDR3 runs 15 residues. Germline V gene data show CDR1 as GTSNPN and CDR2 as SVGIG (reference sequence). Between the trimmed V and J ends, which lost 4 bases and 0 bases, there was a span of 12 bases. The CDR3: CAWTHSIATNEKLFF. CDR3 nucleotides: TGTGCCTGGACCCATAGCATTGCAACTAATGAAAAACTGTTTTTT.

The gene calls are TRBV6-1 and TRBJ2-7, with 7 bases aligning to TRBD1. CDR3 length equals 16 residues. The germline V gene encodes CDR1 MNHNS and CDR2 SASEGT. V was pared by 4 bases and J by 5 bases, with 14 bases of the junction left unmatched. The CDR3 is CASSATRDRVGDEQYF. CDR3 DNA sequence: TGTGCCAGCAGTGCGACCAGAGACAGGGTGGGGGACGAGCAGTACTTC.

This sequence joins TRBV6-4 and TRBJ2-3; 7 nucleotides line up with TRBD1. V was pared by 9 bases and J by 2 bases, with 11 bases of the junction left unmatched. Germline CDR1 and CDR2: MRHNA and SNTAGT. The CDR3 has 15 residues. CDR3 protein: CASRRDSYPTDTQYF. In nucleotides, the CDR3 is TGTGCCAGTCGCCGGGACAGCTACCCCACAGATACGCAGTATTTT.

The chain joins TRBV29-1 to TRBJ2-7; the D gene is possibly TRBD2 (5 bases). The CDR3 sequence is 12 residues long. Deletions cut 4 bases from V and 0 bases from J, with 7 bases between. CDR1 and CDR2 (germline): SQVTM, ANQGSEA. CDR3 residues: CSVAGSSYEQYF. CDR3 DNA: TGCAGCGTTGCGGGATCCTCCTACGAGCAGTACTTC.

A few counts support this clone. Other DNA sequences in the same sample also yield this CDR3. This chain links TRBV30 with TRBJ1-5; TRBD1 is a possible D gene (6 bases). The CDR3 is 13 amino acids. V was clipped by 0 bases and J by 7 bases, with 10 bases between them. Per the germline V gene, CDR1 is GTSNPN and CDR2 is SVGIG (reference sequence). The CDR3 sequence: CAWSVGRGQPQHF. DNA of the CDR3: TGTGCCTGGAGTGTTGGCAGGGGCCAGCCCCAGCATTTT.

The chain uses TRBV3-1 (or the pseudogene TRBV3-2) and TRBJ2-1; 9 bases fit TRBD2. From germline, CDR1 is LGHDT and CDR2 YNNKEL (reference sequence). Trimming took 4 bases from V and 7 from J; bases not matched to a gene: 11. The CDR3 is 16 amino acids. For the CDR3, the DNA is TGTGCCAGCAGCCTGGTAGGGCGGGGGGGCCAAAATGAGCAGTTCTTC. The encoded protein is CASSLVGRGGQNEQFF.

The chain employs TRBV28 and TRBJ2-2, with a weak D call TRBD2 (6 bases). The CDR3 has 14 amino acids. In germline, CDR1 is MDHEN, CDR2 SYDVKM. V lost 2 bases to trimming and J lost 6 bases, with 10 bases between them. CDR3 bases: TGTGCCAGCAGTTTAGGGAGACTAGCCGGGGAGCTGTTTTTT. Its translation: CASSLGRLAGELFF.

CDR3 in amino acids: CASSQDVSNLYNEQFF. The CDR3 region has the DNA TGTGCCAGCAGCCAAGATGTCTCAAACCTATACAATGAGCAGTTCTTC. The V and J genes are TRBV14 and TRBJ2-1; D is uncertain. The CDR3 extends over 16 amino acids. Germline-derived CDR1 and CDR2 are SGHDN and FVKESK. V gave up 0 bases and J gave up 4 bases, with 13 bases separating them.

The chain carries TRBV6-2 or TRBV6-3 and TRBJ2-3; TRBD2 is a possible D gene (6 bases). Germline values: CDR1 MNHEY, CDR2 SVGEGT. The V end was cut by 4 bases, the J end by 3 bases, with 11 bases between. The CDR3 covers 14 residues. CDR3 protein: CASSFREPTDTQYF. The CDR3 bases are TGTGCCAGCAGTTTTCGGGAGCCGACAGATACGCAGTATTTT.